This T cell receptor (beta chain) is from a study of blood T cell repertoires in COVID-19. This clone was detected only once. Compared with germline, one end of the junction differs, possibly owing to a read error. This CDR3 is built from 14 residues. Looked up from germline, CDR1 is LNHDA and CDR2 is SQIVND (reference sequence). Clones were sequenced by immunoSEQ multiplex PCR, and TCRdb holds only the in-frame ones, with some missing. The sample gives hundreds of thousands of clones, 85% to 90% of which show up once; roughly 12% is in the top ten. The sample was peripheral blood. The chain couples TRBV19 to TRBJ1-1, with D perhaps TRBD1 (6 bases). This clonotype was sampled from a woman in her twenties or thirties with COVID-19, enrolled during active disease. The CDR3 coding sequence is TGTGCCAGTAGGATAGAATACAGGGCCACTGAAGCTTTCTTT. Residues: CASRIEYRATEAFF.